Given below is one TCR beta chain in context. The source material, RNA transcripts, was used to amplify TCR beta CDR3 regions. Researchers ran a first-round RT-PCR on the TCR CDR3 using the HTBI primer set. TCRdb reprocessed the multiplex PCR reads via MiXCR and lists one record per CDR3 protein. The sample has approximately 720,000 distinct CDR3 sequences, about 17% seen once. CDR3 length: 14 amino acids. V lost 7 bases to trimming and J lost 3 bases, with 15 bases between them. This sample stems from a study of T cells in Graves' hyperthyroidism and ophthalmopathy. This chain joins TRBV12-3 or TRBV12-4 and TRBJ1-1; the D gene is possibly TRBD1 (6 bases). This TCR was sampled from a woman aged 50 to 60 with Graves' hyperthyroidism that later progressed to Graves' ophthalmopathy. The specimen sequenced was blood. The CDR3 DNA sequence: TGTGCCAGCACCACTGGGAGGGGGGACACTGAAGCTTTCTTT. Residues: CASTTGRGDTEAFF.